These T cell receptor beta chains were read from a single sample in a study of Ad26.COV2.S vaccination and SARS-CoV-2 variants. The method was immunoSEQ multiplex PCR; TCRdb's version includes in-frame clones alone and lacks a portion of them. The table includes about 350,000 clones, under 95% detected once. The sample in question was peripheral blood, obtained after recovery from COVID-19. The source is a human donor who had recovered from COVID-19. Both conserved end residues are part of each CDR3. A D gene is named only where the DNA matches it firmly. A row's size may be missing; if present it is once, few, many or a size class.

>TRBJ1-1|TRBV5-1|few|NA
TGCGCCAGCAGCTTGCGAGGGGACGACACTGAAGCTTTCTTT
CASSLRGDDTEAFF
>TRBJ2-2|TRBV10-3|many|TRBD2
TGTGCCATCACTGCTAGCGGGGGCACCGGGGAGCTGTTTTTT
CAITASGGTGELFF
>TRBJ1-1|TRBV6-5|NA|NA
TGTGCCAGCAGTTCCCAAGCCGGGCCTAGTGAAGCTTTCTTT
CASSSQAGPSEAFF
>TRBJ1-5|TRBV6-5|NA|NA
TGTGCCAGCAGTTACTCGGGACATGGGCAGCCCCAGCATTTT
CASSYSGHGQPQHF
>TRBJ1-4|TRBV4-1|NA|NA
TGCGCCAGCAGCCGGGGGCCGGGGGAAAAACTGTTTTTT
CASSRGPGEKLFF
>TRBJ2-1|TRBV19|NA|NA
TGTGCCAGTAGCGAAGGAATCGGCTACAATGAGCAGTTCTTC
CASSEGIGYNEQFF
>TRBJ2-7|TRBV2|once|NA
TGTGCCAGCAGACCCGGGGCTTCCTACGAGCAGTACTTC
CASRPGASYEQYF
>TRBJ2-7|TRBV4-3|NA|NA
TGCGCCAGCAGCCAAGACAGGGATGGGAGCGAGCAGTACTTC
CASSQDRDGSEQYF
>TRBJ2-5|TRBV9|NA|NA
TGTGCCAGCAGCGGTAGACCCGAGGGAAGTCAAGAGACCCAGTACTTC
CASSGRPEGSQETQYF
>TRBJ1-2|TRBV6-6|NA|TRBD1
TGTGCCAGCAGTCGAGGACAGGGGACAGCTAACTATGGCTACACCTTC
CASSRGQGTANYGYTF
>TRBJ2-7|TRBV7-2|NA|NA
TGTGCCAGCAGCCTATCGACCGGGACCGACTACTTC
CASSLSTGTDYF
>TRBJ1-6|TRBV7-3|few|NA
TGTGCCAGCAGCTTATACCAGCCTAATTCACCCCTCCACTTT
CASSLYQPNSPLHF
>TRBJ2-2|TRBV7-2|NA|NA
TGTGCCAGCAGCCCACCGGGACATCGGTTCGTCGGGGAGCTGTTTTTT
CASSPPGHRFVGELFF
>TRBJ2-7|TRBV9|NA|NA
TGTGCCAGCAGCGTAAGTGGCGCCTACGAGCAGTACTTC
CASSVSGAYEQYF
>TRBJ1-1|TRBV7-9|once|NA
TGTGCCAGCAGCTTACGACGGAGCAGCACTGAAGCTTTCTTT
CASSLRRSSTEAFF